A selection of T cell receptor beta chains follows, all from one sample in a study of cytomegalovirus exposure and HLA in healthy donors. The assay was immunoSEQ multiplex PCR, and TCRdb's table has in-frame clones only and misses some. The sample lists 65,000 to 100,000 clones; roughly 83% were seen once. Sequenced material: PBMCs. Source of these receptors: a woman in her 40s in good health and CMV-seropositive. Both conserved end residues are part of each CDR3. A D gene is named only where the DNA matches it firmly. The size of a clone is reported for some rows only, either as once, few or many, or as a class for expanded clones.

d_call: NA
j_call: TRBJ1-4
cdr3_length: 15
clone_size: NA
v_call: TRBV28
cdr3_nt: TGTGCCAGCAGTTCCCCCGGGATTGTTAATGAAAAACTGTTTTTT
cdr3_aa: CASSSPGIVNEKLFF

d_call: TRBD2
j_call: TRBJ2-1
cdr3_length: 18
clone_size: NA
v_call: TRBV5-6
cdr3_nt: TGTGCCAGCAGCTCTCGTTTAGCGGGAGGGATGGCCTACAATGAGCAGTTCTTC
cdr3_aa: CASSSRLAGGMAYNEQFF

d_call: TRBD2
j_call: TRBJ2-1
cdr3_length: 19
clone_size: NA
v_call: TRBV9
cdr3_nt: TGTGCCAGCAGCCCCGTGGGGTTAGACGCGGGAGGCACCTACAATGAGCAGTTCTTC
cdr3_aa: CASSPVGLDAGGTYNEQFF

d_call: NA
j_call: TRBJ1-2
cdr3_length: 14
clone_size: NA
v_call: TRBV14
cdr3_nt: TGTGCCAGCAGCCAAGCAGTCACAGCCTATGGCTACACCTTC
cdr3_aa: CASSQAVTAYGYTF

d_call: NA
j_call: TRBJ2-7
cdr3_length: 15
clone_size: few
v_call: TRBV6-1
cdr3_nt: TGTGCCAGCAGTGAACTGTCAGGGACTTCCTACGAGCAGTACTTC
cdr3_aa: CASSELSGTSYEQYF

d_call: NA
j_call: TRBJ1-2
cdr3_length: 13
clone_size: NA
v_call: TRBV9
cdr3_nt: TGTGCCAGCAGCGCAAGGGACATTTATGGCTACACCTTC
cdr3_aa: CASSARDIYGYTF

d_call: NA
j_call: TRBJ2-5
cdr3_length: 15
clone_size: few
v_call: TRBV4-1
cdr3_nt: TGCGCCAGCAGCCAAGGGGAACTAGCTCGGGAGACCCAGTACTTC
cdr3_aa: CASSQGELARETQYF

d_call: NA
j_call: TRBJ1-6
cdr3_length: 15
clone_size: NA
v_call: TRBV9
cdr3_nt: TGTGCCAGCAGCGTTGCCAGGGACTATAATTCACCCCTCCACTTT
cdr3_aa: CASSVARDYNSPLHF

d_call: NA
j_call: TRBJ2-5
cdr3_length: 14
clone_size: NA
v_call: TRBV9
cdr3_nt: TGTGCCAGCAGCGTAGGGGGCGAGAAAGAGACCCAGTACTTC
cdr3_aa: CASSVGGEKETQYF

d_call: NA
j_call: TRBJ2-5
cdr3_length: 15
clone_size: NA
v_call: TRBV6-5
cdr3_nt: TGTGCCAGCAGTTTCGGGGGAACCTACCAAGAGACCCAGTACTTC
cdr3_aa: CASSFGGTYQETQYF

d_call: TRBD2
j_call: TRBJ2-2
cdr3_length: 17
clone_size: few
v_call: TRBV7-2
cdr3_nt: TGTGCCAGCAGCCTCCGGACTAGCGGGAGGGACACCGGGGAGCTGTTTTTT
cdr3_aa: CASSLRTSGRDTGELFF

d_call: NA
j_call: TRBJ2-1
cdr3_length: 15
clone_size: NA
v_call: TRBV7-3
cdr3_nt: TGTGCCAGCAGCTTGGGGCAGGGAAACTACAATGAGCAGTTCTTC
cdr3_aa: CASSLGQGNYNEQFF

d_call: NA
j_call: TRBJ2-7
cdr3_length: 13
clone_size: NA
v_call: TRBV7-8
cdr3_nt: TGTGCCAGCAGCCCGACTGGCGGGAACGAGCAGTACTTC
cdr3_aa: CASSPTGGNEQYF

d_call: TRBD1
j_call: TRBJ1-1
cdr3_length: 14
clone_size: few
v_call: TRBV18
cdr3_nt: TGTGCCAGCTCACCACGGACAGGGCAAACTGAAGCTTTCTTT
cdr3_aa: CASSPRTGQTEAFF

d_call: NA
j_call: TRBJ2-1
cdr3_length: 16
clone_size: NA
v_call: TRBV29-1
cdr3_nt: TGCAGCGTTGGGGTTTTAGGCTATCGGGAACCAGATGAGCAGTTCTTC
cdr3_aa: CSVGVLGYREPDEQFF

d_call: TRBD1
j_call: TRBJ1-2
cdr3_length: 14
clone_size: NA
v_call: TRBV10-3
cdr3_nt: TGTGCCATCATCGGGGAGGCGACAGGGGAAGGCTACACCTTC
cdr3_aa: CAIIGEATGEGYTF

d_call: TRBD2
j_call: TRBJ2-3
cdr3_length: 16
clone_size: NA
v_call: TRBV11-3
cdr3_nt: TGTGCCAGCAGCTTAGGTGGACTAGCGGGAGCAGATACGCAGTATTTT
cdr3_aa: CASSLGGLAGADTQYF

d_call: NA
j_call: TRBJ2-2
cdr3_length: 14
clone_size: NA
v_call: TRBV29-1
cdr3_nt: TGCAGCGTTACAGGTTTCGGGAACACCGGGGAGCTGTTTTTT
cdr3_aa: CSVTGFGNTGELFF

d_call: NA
j_call: TRBJ2-7
cdr3_length: 13
clone_size: NA
v_call: TRBV5-1
cdr3_nt: TGCGCCAGCAGCTTGGCTCAGGGCTACGAGCAGTACTTC
cdr3_aa: CASSLAQGYEQYF

d_call: NA
j_call: TRBJ2-3
cdr3_length: 15
clone_size: once
v_call: TRBV4-3
cdr3_nt: TGCGCCAGCAGCCAAGTAAGAAGGGGCGCAGATACGCAGTATTTT
cdr3_aa: CASSQVRRGADTQYF

d_call: NA
j_call: TRBJ1-3
cdr3_length: 17
clone_size: NA
v_call: TRBV5-4
cdr3_nt: TGTGCCAGCAGCTCGGACACAGGGATACCGTCCGGAAACACCATATATTTT
cdr3_aa: CASSSDTGIPSGNTIYF

d_call: TRBD1
j_call: TRBJ2-2
cdr3_length: 14
clone_size: NA
v_call: TRBV29-1
cdr3_nt: TGCAGCGTCGGCAGGGGGCTCGGCACCGGGGAGCTGTTTTTT
cdr3_aa: CSVGRGLGTGELFF

d_call: TRBD2
j_call: TRBJ2-1
cdr3_length: 17
clone_size: NA
v_call: TRBV19
cdr3_nt: TGTGCCAGTAGTATAGAACACCCGCTAGCGGGAGCCCGTGAGCAGTTCTTC
cdr3_aa: CASSIEHPLAGAREQFF

d_call: NA
j_call: TRBJ2-3
cdr3_length: 11
clone_size: NA
v_call: TRBV30
cdr3_nt: TGTGCCTGGAGTGCCTCTGATACGCAGTATTTT
cdr3_aa: CAWSASDTQYF

d_call: TRBD2
j_call: TRBJ2-5
cdr3_length: 16
clone_size: NA
v_call: TRBV27
cdr3_nt: TGTGCCAGCAGCCCCCGGACTAGCGGGAGTGGGGAGACCCAGTACTTC
cdr3_aa: CASSPRTSGSGETQYF

d_call: NA
j_call: TRBJ1-1
cdr3_length: 13
clone_size: few
v_call: TRBV2
cdr3_nt: TGTGCCAGCAGGGAGGCGGGAAAAACTGAAGCTTTCTTT
cdr3_aa: CASREAGKTEAFF

d_call: TRBD1
j_call: TRBJ2-5
cdr3_length: 15
clone_size: NA
v_call: TRBV7-2
cdr3_nt: TGTGCCAGCAGCCCCCCAGGGGGCACGAAAGAGACCCAGTACTTC
cdr3_aa: CASSPPGGTKETQYF

d_call: NA
j_call: TRBJ2-3
cdr3_length: 13
clone_size: NA
v_call: TRBV30
cdr3_nt: TGTGCCTGGAACCCGAGTACCACAGATACGCAGTATTTT
cdr3_aa: CAWNPSTTDTQYF

d_call: NA
j_call: TRBJ1-1
cdr3_length: 15
clone_size: NA
v_call: TRBV6-5
cdr3_nt: TGTGCCAGCCGTAAGGGGGTCCGCATGAACACTGAAGCTTTCTTT
cdr3_aa: CASRKGVRMNTEAFF

d_call: NA
j_call: TRBJ1-1
cdr3_length: 14
clone_size: NA
v_call: TRBV5-1
cdr3_nt: TGCGCCAGCAGCTTGGCGGAGGTGAACACTGAAGCTTTCTTT
cdr3_aa: CASSLAEVNTEAFF

d_call: NA
j_call: TRBJ1-1
cdr3_length: 12
clone_size: NA
v_call: TRBV9
cdr3_nt: TGTGCCAGCAGCGTAGGAGGAACTGAAGCTTTCTTT
cdr3_aa: CASSVGGTEAFF

d_call: TRBD1
j_call: TRBJ1-6
cdr3_length: 16
clone_size: NA
v_call: TRBV7-6
cdr3_nt: TGTGCCAGCAGCCGACAGGGGGCGGGTTATAATTCACCCCTCCACTTT
cdr3_aa: CASSRQGAGYNSPLHF

d_call: TRBD1
j_call: TRBJ1-3
cdr3_length: 16
clone_size: NA
v_call: TRBV4-3
cdr3_nt: TGCGCCAGCAGCCGCGGACAGGGAACGGCGGGGGACACCATATATTTT
cdr3_aa: CASSRGQGTAGDTIYF

d_call: TRBD2
j_call: TRBJ2-7
cdr3_length: 16
clone_size: NA
v_call: TRBV6-5
cdr3_nt: TGTGCCAGCAGTTACTCGACTAGCGGAAATCTCTACGAGCAGTACTTC
cdr3_aa: CASSYSTSGNLYEQYF

d_call: NA
j_call: TRBJ2-7
cdr3_length: 15
clone_size: once
v_call: TRBV2
cdr3_nt: TGTGCCAGCAGTGAGGGCAGCAGTAGGAATTACGAGCAGTACTTC
cdr3_aa: CASSEGSSRNYEQYF

d_call: TRBD1
j_call: TRBJ2-2
cdr3_length: 18
clone_size: NA
v_call: TRBV2
cdr3_nt: TGTGCCAGCAGGGGCATAGGGACAGGGATCGCCAACACCGGGGAGCTGTTTTTT
cdr3_aa: CASRGIGTGIANTGELFF

d_call: TRBD2
j_call: TRBJ2-1
cdr3_length: 16
clone_size: NA
v_call: TRBV4-2
cdr3_nt: TGTGCCAGCAGCCAGAGACCCGGGACTAGTATTCATGAGCAGTTCTTC
cdr3_aa: CASSQRPGTSIHEQFF

d_call: NA
j_call: TRBJ1-1
cdr3_length: 15
clone_size: NA
v_call: TRBV11-2
cdr3_nt: TGTGCCAGCAGGCTTAGGCCCAGGGTCGACACTGAAGCTTTCTTT
cdr3_aa: CASRLRPRVDTEAFF

d_call: NA
j_call: TRBJ1-2
cdr3_length: 16
clone_size: few
v_call: TRBV18
cdr3_nt: TGTGCCAGCTCACCAGGAGAAACCGCGGTACACTATGGCTACACCTTC
cdr3_aa: CASSPGETAVHYGYTF

d_call: TRBD2
j_call: TRBJ2-7
cdr3_length: 16
clone_size: NA
v_call: TRBV4-2
cdr3_nt: TGTGCCAGCAGCCAAGAGTATAGCGGGAGTCCCTACGAGCAGTACTTC
cdr3_aa: CASSQEYSGSPYEQYF

d_call: NA
j_call: TRBJ2-7
cdr3_length: 14
clone_size: NA
v_call: TRBV7-8
cdr3_nt: TGTGCCAGCAGCTTTGGCCTGAAATCCTACGAGCAGTACTTC
cdr3_aa: CASSFGLKSYEQYF

d_call: TRBD1
j_call: TRBJ1-1
cdr3_length: 13
clone_size: NA
v_call: TRBV7-9
cdr3_nt: TGTGCCAGCAGCTTAGAAGGAAGAGGAGGGACAGGGTTT
cdr3_aa: CASSLEGRGGTGF

d_call: TRBD1
j_call: TRBJ2-3
cdr3_length: 16
clone_size: NA
v_call: TRBV10-2
cdr3_nt: TGCGCCAGCAGTGGACCCCTACAGGGGGAAACAGATACGCAGTATTTT
cdr3_aa: CASSGPLQGETDTQYF

d_call: NA
j_call: TRBJ2-7
cdr3_length: 12
clone_size: once
v_call: TRBV30
cdr3_nt: TGTGCCTGGAGTTCAACTACCTACGAGCAGTACTTC
cdr3_aa: CAWSSTTYEQYF

d_call: TRBD2
j_call: TRBJ2-2
cdr3_length: 16
clone_size: NA
v_call: TRBV7-3
cdr3_nt: TGTGCCAGCAGCCCACGGACTAGCGGAGACACCGGGGAGCTGTTTTTT
cdr3_aa: CASSPRTSGDTGELFF

d_call: TRBD2
j_call: TRBJ2-7
cdr3_length: 14
clone_size: few
v_call: TRBV4-1
cdr3_nt: TGCGCCAGCAGCTCGGGGGGAATCACCTACGAGCAGTACTTC
cdr3_aa: CASSSGGITYEQYF

d_call: TRBD1
j_call: TRBJ1-5
cdr3_length: 13
clone_size: NA
v_call: TRBV19
cdr3_nt: TGTGCCAGTACGGACAGGTTCAATCAGCCCCAGCATTTT
cdr3_aa: CASTDRFNQPQHF

d_call: NA
j_call: TRBJ1-5
cdr3_length: 17
clone_size: once
v_call: TRBV2
cdr3_nt: TGTGCCAGCAGCCGCGCTACCCTGGGAGCGGGCAATCAGCCCCAGCATTTT
cdr3_aa: CASSRATLGAGNQPQHF

d_call: TRBD1
j_call: TRBJ2-3
cdr3_length: 16
clone_size: once
v_call: TRBV5-4
cdr3_nt: TGTGCCAGCAGCACTGGTGCAGGGGGAGTCACAGATACGCAGTATTTT
cdr3_aa: CASSTGAGGVTDTQYF

d_call: TRBD1
j_call: TRBJ2-7
cdr3_length: 13
clone_size: NA
v_call: TRBV4-1
cdr3_nt: TGCGCCAGCAGCTGGGACAGGGGGTACGAGCAGTACTTC
cdr3_aa: CASSWDRGYEQYF

d_call: TRBD1
j_call: TRBJ1-4
cdr3_length: 15
clone_size: NA
v_call: TRBV2
cdr3_nt: TGTGCCAGCAGTGAAGGGGGACAGCCAAATGAAAAACTGTTTTTT
cdr3_aa: CASSEGGQPNEKLFF